This T cell receptor beta chain was found in a study of CD8 T cells in ankylosing spondylitis. Trimming cost V 0 bases and J 8 bases, with 10 bases left between them. Germline V gene sequence: CDR1 DFQATT, CDR2 SNEGSKA (reference sequence). The CDR3 is made up of 12 amino acids. Quantitative molecular-barcoded 5'-RACE generated the TCR beta libraries. Each CDR3 protein is one row after TCRdb ran MiXCR on the 5' RACE reads. The table has about 540,000 distinct CDR3 sequences, roughly 13% seen once. This clonotype has more than one count but fewer than ten. No antigen is known for it. Study results and caveats: Disease-linked clones had a CD8+ phenotype and relatively low frequency in peripheral blood. There was reportedly significant enrichment of clones that were disease-linked in matched ankylosing spondylitis synovial fluid. Fewer than ten highly homologous variants made up a TCR beta motif that seemed to typify ankylosing spondylitis blood.

The sequence was obtained from a male donor with ankylosing spondylitis. Sequenced input: blood, either unsorted or a sorted T cell fraction (not recorded which). The gene calls are TRBV20-1 and TRBJ1-1; D unclear. The CDR3 loop is CSARDQEPEAFF. Written as DNA, the CDR3 is TGCAGTGCTAGAGATCAAGAGCCAGAAGCTTTCTTT.